This TCR beta chain was retrieved from a study of T cells after yellow fever vaccination. This CDR3 contains 15 residues. The ends lost 8 bases at V and 1 base at J; junction bases unmatched: 8. Germline assignment: CDR1 SEHNR and CDR2 FQNEAQ (reference sequence). Overall study results and limits: Researchers noted that a small share of clonotypes showed up in both CD4 and CD8 compartments. The booster saw the reappearance of most primary-vaccination clones (approximately 97% CD4, around 90% CD8). The bulk population could contribute abundant contaminating clonotypes to FACS-sorted repertoires.

This clonotype was seen a handful of times. Its antigen is currently unknown. TCRdb reanalysed the 5' RACE reads using MiXCR and keeps one entry per CDR3 protein. The sample records 100,000 to 150,000 distinct CDR3 sequences, about 8.8% being singletons. The sample here was CD8+ T cells sorted from PBMCs, taken on the day of the yellow fever booster vaccination. The rearrangement links TRBV7-9 to TRBJ2-5, with TRBD2 identical over 9 bases. The sequence came from a man aged 18 to 35 who received the YFV17D yellow fever vaccine. This CDR3 is CASGFTSGFQETQYF. CDR3 DNA: TGTGCCAGCGGTTTTACTAGCGGGTTCCAAGAGACCCAGTACTTC.